The clone carrying this T cell receptor beta chain was detected many times. As yet, its antigen is unknown. The data were taken from a study of early T cells in non-severe SARS-CoV-2 infection. CDR1 is MNHEY, CDR2 SVGEGT, per germline. This CDR3 has 15 amino acids. V shed 5 bases and J shed 0 bases, with 11 bases lying between them. Study-wide results and caveats: VDJdb matching skewed toward anti-spike CD8 responses, missing private and CD4 specificities.

TCRdb redid the calling of the 5' RACE reads with MiXCR, one entry per CDR3 protein. Among approximately 40,000 distinct CDR3 sequences listed, 9% to 10% were seen once. The rearrangement joins TRBV6-2 or TRBV6-3 to TRBJ2-1; perhaps TRBD2 as D (6 bases). This clonotype was sampled from an adult who was a healthcare worker with PCR-confirmed SARS-CoV-2 infection or an uninfected control (not recorded which). The sequencing sample was made of whole blood. Here the CDR3 DNA reads TGTGCCAGCAGTACCGACGGGGGCTCCTACAATGAGCAGTTCTTC. This codes for CASSTDGGSYNEQFF.